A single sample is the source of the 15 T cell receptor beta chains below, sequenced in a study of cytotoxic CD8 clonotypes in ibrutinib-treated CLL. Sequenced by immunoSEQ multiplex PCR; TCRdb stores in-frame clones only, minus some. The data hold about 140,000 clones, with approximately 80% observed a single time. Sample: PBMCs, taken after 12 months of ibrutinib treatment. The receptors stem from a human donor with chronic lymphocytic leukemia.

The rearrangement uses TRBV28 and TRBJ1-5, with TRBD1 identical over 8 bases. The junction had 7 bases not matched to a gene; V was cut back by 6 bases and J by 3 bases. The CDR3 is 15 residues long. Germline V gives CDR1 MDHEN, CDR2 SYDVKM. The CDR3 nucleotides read TGTGCCAGCAGAACGGACAGGGAGTACAATCAGCCCCAGCATTTT. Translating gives CASRTDREYNQPQHF.

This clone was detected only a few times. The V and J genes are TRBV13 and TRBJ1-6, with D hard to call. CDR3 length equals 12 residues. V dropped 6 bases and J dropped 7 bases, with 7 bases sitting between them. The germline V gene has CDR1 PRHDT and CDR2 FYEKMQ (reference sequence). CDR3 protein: CASSGMNSPLHF. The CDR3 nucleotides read TGTGCCAGCAGTGGGATGAATTCACCCCTCCACTTT. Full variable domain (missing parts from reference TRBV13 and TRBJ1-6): AAGVIQSPRHLIKEKRETATLKCYPIPRHDTVYWYQQGPGQDPQFLISFYEKMQSDKGSIPDRFSAQQFSDYHSELNMSSLELGDSALYFCASSGMNSPLHFGNGTRLTVT.

CDR3 amino acids: CASSQGPRETQYF. For the CDR3, the DNA is TGCGCCAGCAGCCAAGGTCCACGGGAGACCCAGTACTTC. This chain links TRBV4-1 with TRBJ2-5, with D unclear. CDR1 is MGHRA and CDR2 is YSYEKL in the germline V gene. The V and J ends lost 1 base and 5 bases respectively, with 8 bases between them. This CDR3 region has 13 residues.

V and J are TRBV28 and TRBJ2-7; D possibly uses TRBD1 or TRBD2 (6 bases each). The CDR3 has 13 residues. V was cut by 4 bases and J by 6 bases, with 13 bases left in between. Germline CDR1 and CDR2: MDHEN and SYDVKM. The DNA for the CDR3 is TGTGCCAGCAGTTCCCCCAAGGGGGGCGAGCAGTACTTC. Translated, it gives CASSSPKGGEQYF.

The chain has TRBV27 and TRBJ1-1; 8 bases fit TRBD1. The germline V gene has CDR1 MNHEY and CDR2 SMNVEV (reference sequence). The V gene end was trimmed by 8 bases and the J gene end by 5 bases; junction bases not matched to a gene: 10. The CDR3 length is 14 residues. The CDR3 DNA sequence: TGTGCCAGCGGTTCAGGGGGCGAGGATACTGAAGCTTTCTTT. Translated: CASGSGGEDTEAFF.

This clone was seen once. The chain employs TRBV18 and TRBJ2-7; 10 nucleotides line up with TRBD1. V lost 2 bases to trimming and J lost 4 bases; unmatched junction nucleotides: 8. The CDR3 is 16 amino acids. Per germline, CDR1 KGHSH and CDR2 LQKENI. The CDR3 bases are TGTGCCAGCTCACCATTCCGGGACAGGGGAATATACGAGCAGTACTTC. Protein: CASSPFRDRGIYEQYF.

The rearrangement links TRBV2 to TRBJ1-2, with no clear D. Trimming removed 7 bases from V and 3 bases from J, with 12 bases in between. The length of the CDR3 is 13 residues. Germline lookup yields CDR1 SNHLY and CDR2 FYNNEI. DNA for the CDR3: TGTGCCAGCACTCGGCGAGGTGACTATGGCTACACCTTC. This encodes CASTRRGDYGYTF.

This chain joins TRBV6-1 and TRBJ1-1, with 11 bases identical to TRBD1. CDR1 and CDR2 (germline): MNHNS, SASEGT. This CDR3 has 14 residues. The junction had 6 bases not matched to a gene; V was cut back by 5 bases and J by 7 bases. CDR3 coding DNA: TGTGCCAGCAGTCAGGGACAGGGGGTGGTTGAAGCTTTCTTT. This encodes CASSQGQGVVEAFF.

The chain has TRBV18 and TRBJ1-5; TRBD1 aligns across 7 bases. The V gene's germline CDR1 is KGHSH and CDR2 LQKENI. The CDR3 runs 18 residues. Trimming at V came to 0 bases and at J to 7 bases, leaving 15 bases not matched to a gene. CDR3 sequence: CASSPPSPTLDRVQPQHF. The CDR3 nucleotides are TGTGCCAGCTCACCACCCAGCCCCACCCTCGACAGGGTCCAGCCCCAGCATTTT. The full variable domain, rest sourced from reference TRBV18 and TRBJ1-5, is NAGVMQNPRHLVRRRGQEARLRCSPMKGHSHVYWYRQLPEEGLKFMVYLQKENIIDESGMPKERFSAEFPKEGPSILRIQQVVRGDSAAYFCASSPPSPTLDRVQPQHFGDGTRLSIL.

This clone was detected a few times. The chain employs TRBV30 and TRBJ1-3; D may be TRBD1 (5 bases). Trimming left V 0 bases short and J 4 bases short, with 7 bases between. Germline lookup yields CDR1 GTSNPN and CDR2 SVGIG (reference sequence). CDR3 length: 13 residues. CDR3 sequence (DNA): TGTGCCTGGAGTGTAGGGGAAGGAAACACCATATATTTT. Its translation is CAWSVGEGNTIYF.

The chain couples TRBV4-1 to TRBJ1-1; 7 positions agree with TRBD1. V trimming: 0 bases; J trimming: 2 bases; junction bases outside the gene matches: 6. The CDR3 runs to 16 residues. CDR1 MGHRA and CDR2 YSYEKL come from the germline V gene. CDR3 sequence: CASSQEQGTSNTEAFF. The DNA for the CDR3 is TGCGCCAGCAGCCAAGAACAGGGGACTTCCAACACTGAAGCTTTCTTT.

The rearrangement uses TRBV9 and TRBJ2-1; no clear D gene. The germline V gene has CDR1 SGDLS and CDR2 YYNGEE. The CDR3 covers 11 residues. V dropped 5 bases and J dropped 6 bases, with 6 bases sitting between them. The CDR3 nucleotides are TGTGCCAGCAGGTCCCTCAATGAGCAGTTCTTC. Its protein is CASRSLNEQFF.

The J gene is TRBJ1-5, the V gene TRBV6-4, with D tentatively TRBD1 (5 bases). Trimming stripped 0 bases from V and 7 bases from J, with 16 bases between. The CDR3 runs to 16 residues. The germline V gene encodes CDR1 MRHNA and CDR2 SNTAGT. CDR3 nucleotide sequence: TGTGCCAGCAGTGACTCGATTGGTAGGGGAGGCCAGCCCCAGCATTTT. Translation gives CASSDSIGRGGQPQHF.

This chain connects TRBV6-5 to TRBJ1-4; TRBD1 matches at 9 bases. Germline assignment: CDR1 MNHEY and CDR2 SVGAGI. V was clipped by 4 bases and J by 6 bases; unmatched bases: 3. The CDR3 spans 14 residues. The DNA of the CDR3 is TGTGCCAGCAGTTCGGGACAGGGTGATGAAAAACTGTTTTTT. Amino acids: CASSSGQGDEKLFF.

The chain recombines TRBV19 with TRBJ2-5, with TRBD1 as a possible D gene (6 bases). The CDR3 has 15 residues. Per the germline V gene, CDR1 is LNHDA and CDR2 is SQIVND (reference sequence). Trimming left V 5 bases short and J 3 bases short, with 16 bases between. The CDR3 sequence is CASSPNRAGEETQYF. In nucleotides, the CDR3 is TGTGCCAGTAGTCCAAACAGGGCCGGGGAAGAGACCCAGTACTTC.